The clone carrying this TCR beta chain was counted a few times. The record originates from a study of T-cell memory formation after mild COVID-19. A single record per CDR3 protein comes from TCRdb applying MiXCR to the 5' RACE reads. The table records approximately 200,000 distinct CDR3 sequences, 16% of them present only once. Sequencing was carried out using PBMCs or a T cell subset sorted from them (not recorded which). This receptor was obtained from an adult woman who had mild COVID-19 (a few samples of this study predate the infection). Cell type and time point are not known.

The CDR3: CAWSGGPRGEQFF. Here the CDR3 DNA reads TGTGCCTGGAGTGGAGGCCCCCGAGGGGAGCAGTTCTTC. The chain carries TRBV30 and TRBJ2-1, with D perhaps TRBD2 (5 bases). This CDR3 has 13 residues. Trimming shortened V by 1 base and J by 10 bases, and 14 bases separated the two germline ends. The germline CDR1 and CDR2 sequences are GTSNPN and SVGIG (reference sequence).